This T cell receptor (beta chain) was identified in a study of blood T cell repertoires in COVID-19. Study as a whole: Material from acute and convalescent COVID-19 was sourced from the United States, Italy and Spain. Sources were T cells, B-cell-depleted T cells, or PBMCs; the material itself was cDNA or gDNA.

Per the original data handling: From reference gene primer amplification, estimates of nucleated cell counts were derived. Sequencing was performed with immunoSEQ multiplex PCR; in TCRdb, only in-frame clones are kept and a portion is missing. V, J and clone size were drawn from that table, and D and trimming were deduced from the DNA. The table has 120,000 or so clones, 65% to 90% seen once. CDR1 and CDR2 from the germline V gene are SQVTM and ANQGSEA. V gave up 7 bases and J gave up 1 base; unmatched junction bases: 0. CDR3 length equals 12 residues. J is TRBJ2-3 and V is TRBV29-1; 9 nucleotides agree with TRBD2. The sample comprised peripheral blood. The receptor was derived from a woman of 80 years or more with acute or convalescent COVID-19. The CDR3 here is CSASGGTDTQYF. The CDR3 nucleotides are TGCAGCGCTAGCGGGGGCACAGATACGCAGTATTTT.